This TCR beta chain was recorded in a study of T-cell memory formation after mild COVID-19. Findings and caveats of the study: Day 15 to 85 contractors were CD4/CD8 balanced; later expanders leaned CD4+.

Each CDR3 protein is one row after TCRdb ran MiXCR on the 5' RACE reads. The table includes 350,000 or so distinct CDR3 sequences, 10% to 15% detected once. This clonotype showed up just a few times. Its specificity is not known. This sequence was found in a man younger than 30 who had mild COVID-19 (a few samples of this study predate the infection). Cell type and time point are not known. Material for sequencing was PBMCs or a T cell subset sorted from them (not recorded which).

This CDR3 reads CASGGTVNTGELFF. Written as DNA, the CDR3 is TGCGCCAGCGGGGGGACCGTGAACACCGGGGAGCTGTTTTTT. V and J are TRBV5-1 and TRBJ2-2, with D perhaps matching TRBD2 (6 bases). Deletions cut 7 bases from V and 1 base from J, with 11 bases between. The germline CDR1 and CDR2 sequences are SGHRS and YFSETQ. This CDR3 contains 14 residues. Full variable domain (rest looked up from reference TRBV5-1 and TRBJ2-2): KAGVTQTPRYLIKTRGQQVTLSCSPISGHRSVSWYQQTPGQGLQFLFEYFSETQRNKGNFPGRFSGRQFSNSRSEMNVSTLELGDSALYLCASGGTVNTGELFFGEGSRLTVL.